The source of this TCR beta chain is a study of blood T cell repertoires in COVID-19. Study background: The study drew acute and convalescent COVID-19 samples from the United States, Italy and Spain. T cells, B-cell-depleted T cells, or PBMCs supplied cDNA or gDNA.

Original processing methods: How many nucleated cells were present was estimated from reference gene primer amplification. Measured with immunoSEQ multiplex PCR; TCRdb has only the in-frame clones, and not every one. From that table come the V and J calls and clone size; the DNA was used to work out D and trimming. The sample lists roughly 52,000 clones, 70% to 85% occurring once. Enrollment of patients from Seattle took place during active infection, with longitudinal follow-up. The junction had 8 bases not matched to a gene; V was cut back by 7 bases and J by 3 bases. Germline V gene sequence: CDR1 SNHLY, CDR2 FYNNEI. This CDR3 has 14 residues.

The TCR comes from a man older than 75 with COVID-19, enrolled during active disease. Sample: peripheral blood. The gene calls are TRBV2 and TRBJ1-1; 7 bases agree with TRBD1. CDR3 sequence reads: CASTADRVHTEAFF. The CDR3 DNA follows: TGTGCCAGCACCGCCGACAGGGTACACACTGAAGCTTTCTTT. The complete variable domain, with remaining parts taken from reference TRBV2 and TRBJ1-1, reads EPEVTQTPSHQVTQMGQEVILRCVPISNHLYFYWYRQILGQKVEFLVSFYNNEISEKSEIFDDQFSVERPDGSNFTLKIRSTKLEDSAMYFCASTADRVHTEAFFGQGTRLTVV.